This entry features one T cell receptor beta chain sequence. A few counts support this clone. The target of this receptor is not known. It has no much larger one-base neighbor in the sample; base qualities were not kept. The library was obtained by the immunoSEQ multiplex PCR assay. TCRdb provides this immuneACCESS table in a form limited to in-frame rearrangements. Some clones are lacking; in checked studies, under half of them reflect an unresolved V gene, and why the rest are absent is not known. The sample table lists about 140,000 clones, around 94% of them with a count of one. In total, the top ten clones hold about an eighth of the sample. This sample is part of a study of control samples from healthy donors and cancer patients (dated by TCRdb to about 2020). The CDR3 spans 16 residues, from the cysteine through the phenylalanine. CDR3 DNA is the only sequence kept; it has 48 bases, read in frame from the first base. The V end loses 3 bases and the J end loses 0 bases, and a stretch of 18 bases separates them. Taken from the germline V gene (reference sequence), the CDR1 and CDR2 loops are GTSNPN and SVGIG.

This sequence originates from a man between 40 and 49 years old in good health. This chain joins TRBV30 to TRBJ2-7; tentative D gene TRBD1, with 6 bases matching. Sample: blood. The CDR3 corresponds to CAWSILSGTSSYEQYF. The nucleotide sequence reads as follows: TGTGCCTGGAGCATCCTATCAGGGACAAGCTCCTACGAGCAGTACTTC.